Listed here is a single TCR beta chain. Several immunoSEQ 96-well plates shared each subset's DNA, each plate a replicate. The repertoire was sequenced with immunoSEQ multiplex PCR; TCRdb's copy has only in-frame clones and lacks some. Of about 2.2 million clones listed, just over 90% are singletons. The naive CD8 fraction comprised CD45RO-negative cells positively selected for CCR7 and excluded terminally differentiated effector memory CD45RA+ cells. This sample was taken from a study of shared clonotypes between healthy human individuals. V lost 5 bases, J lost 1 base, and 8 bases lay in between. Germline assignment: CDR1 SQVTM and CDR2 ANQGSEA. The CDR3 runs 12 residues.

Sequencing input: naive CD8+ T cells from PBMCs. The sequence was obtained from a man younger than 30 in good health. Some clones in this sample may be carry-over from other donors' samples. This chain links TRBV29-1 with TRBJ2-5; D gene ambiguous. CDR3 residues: CSVIVIQETQYF. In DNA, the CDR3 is TGCAGCGTTATTGTCATCCAAGAGACCCAGTACTTC. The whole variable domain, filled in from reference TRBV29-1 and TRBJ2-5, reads SAVISQKPSRDICQRGTSLTIQCQVDSQVTMMFWYRQQPGQSLTLIATANQGSEATYESGFVIDKFPISRPNLTFSTLTVSNMSPEDSSIYLCSVIVIQETQYFGPGTRLLVL.